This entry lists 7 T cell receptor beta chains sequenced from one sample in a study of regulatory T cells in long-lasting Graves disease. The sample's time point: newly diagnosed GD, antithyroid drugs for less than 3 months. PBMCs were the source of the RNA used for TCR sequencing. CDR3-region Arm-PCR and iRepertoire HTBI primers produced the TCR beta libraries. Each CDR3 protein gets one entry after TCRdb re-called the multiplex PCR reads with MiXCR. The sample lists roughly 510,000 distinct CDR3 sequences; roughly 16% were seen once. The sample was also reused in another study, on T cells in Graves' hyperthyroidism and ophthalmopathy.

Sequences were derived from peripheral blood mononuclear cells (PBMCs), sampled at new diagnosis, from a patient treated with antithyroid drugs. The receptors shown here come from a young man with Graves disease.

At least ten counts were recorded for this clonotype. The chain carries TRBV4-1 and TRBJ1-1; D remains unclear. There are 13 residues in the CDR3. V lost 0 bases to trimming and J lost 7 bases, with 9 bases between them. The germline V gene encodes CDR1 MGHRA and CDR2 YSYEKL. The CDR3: CASSQDLTFEAFF. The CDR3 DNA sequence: TGCGCCAGCAGCCAAGATTTGACATTTGAAGCTTTCTTT.

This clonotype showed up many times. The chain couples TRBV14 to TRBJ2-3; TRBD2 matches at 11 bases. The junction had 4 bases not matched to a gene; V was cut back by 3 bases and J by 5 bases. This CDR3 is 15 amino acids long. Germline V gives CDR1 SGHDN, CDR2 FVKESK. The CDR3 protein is CASSHSGRARDTQYF. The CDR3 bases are TGTGCCAGCAGCCATAGCGGGAGGGCCAGAGATACGCAGTATTTT.

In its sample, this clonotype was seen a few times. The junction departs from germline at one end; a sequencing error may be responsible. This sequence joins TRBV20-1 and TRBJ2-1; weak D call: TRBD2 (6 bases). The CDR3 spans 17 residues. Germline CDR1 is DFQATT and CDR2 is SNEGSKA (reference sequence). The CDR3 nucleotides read TGCAGTGCTCCCCCTCGTCGGCCCGGGAGCTCCTACAATGGGCAGTTCTTC. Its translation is CSAPPRRPGSSYNGQFF.

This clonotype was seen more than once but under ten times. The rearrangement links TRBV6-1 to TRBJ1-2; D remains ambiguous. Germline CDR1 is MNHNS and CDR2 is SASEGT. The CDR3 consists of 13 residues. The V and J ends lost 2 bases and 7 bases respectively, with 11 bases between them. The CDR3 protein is CASSERDTGGYTF. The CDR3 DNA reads TGTGCCAGCAGTGAAAGGGATACCGGTGGCTACACCTTC.

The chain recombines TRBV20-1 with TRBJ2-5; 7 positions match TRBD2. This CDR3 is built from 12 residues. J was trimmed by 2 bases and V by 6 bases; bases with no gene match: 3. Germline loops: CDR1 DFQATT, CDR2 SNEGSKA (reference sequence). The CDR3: CSAQREQETQYF. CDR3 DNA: TGCAGTGCACAGCGGGAACAAGAGACCCAGTACTTC.

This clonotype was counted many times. CDR3 nucleotides: TGTGCCAGCGGCCCACTTTTCAATGAGCAGTTCTTC. The encoded protein is CASGPLFNEQFF. V gene TRBV2 combines with J gene TRBJ2-1; D is ambiguous. Trimming cost V 8 bases and J 6 bases, with 11 bases left between them. The germline gives CDR1 SNHLY, CDR2 FYNNEI. The CDR3 runs to 12 residues.

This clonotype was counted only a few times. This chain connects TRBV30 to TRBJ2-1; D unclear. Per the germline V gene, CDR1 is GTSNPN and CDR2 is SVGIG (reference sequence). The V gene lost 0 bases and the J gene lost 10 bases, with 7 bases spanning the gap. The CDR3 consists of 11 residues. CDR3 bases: TGTGCCTGGAGTGTAGCCCGGGAGCAGTTCTTC. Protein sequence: CAWSVAREQFF.